The 17 T cell receptor beta chains below were found in one sample sequenced in a study of blood T cell repertoires in COVID-19. The table came from immunoSEQ multiplex PCR; TCRdb's copy has only in-frame clones and leaves some out. In the table there are just under 100,000 clones, about 86% of which are singletons. The material sequenced was peripheral blood. The receptors shown here come from a woman in her sixties in a cohort sampled during active or convalescent COVID-19.

The V gene is TRBV6-5, the J gene TRBJ1-5; D unclear. The CDR3 spans 12 residues. V was pared by 7 bases and J by 6 bases, with 10 bases between. Germline loops: CDR1 MNHEY, CDR2 SVGAGI. DNA of the CDR3: TGTGCCAGCAATCCCGGGAGTCAGCCCCAGCATTTT. Translation: CASNPGSQPQHF.

The rearrangement joins TRBV5-6 to TRBJ2-2; possibly TRBD1 for D (6 bases). The CDR3 is 15 amino acids. Per germline, CDR1 SGHDT and CDR2 YYEEEE. Trimming removed 1 base at V and 3 bases at J, with 10 bases between. The CDR3 nucleotides read TGTGCCAGCAGCTTGTATAACAGGGACACCGGGGAGCTGTTTTTT. Translating gives CASSLYNRDTGELFF.

The chain combines TRBV5-1 with TRBJ2-1; TRBD2 aligns across 8 bases. The CDR3 length is 19 residues. Unmatched junction bases numbered 16, after V lost 4 bases and J lost 1 base. Per germline, CDR1 SGHRS and CDR2 YFSETQ. The CDR3 coding sequence is TGCGCCAGCAGCCCCAGGAGCCCCCGAGCGGGAGCTTCCTACAATGAGCAGTTCTTC. It is translated as CASSPRSPRAGASYNEQFF.

The chain joins TRBV6-6 to TRBJ1-2; 7 bases agree with TRBD1. The CDR3 length is 13 residues. Germline CDR1 and CDR2: MNHNY and SVGAGI (reference sequence). With 9 bases clipped from V and 13 bases from J, the junction kept 17 bases outside the gene matches. CDR3 region: CASELPGQLDSTF. For the CDR3, the DNA is TGTGCCAGTGAATTACCGGGACAGCTTGATTCCACCTTC.

The chain couples TRBV6-2 or TRBV6-3 to TRBJ2-1; D gene unclear. The germline V gene encodes CDR1 MNHEY and CDR2 SVGEGT. The CDR3 has 14 amino acids. Between the trimmed V and J ends, which lost 0 bases and 6 bases, there was a span of 9 bases. The chain's CDR3 is CASSYSMSLNEQFF. In DNA form, the CDR3 reads TGTGCCAGCAGTTACTCGATGTCACTCAATGAGCAGTTCTTC.

The CDR3 DNA is TGTGCCAGCAGACCTGGGGGGGGGCCCCAGTTCTTC. Its protein is CASRPGGGPQFF. The gene calls are TRBV6-2 or TRBV6-3 and TRBJ2-1, with D possibly being TRBD2 (7 bases). Germline CDR1 is MNHEY and CDR2 is SVGEGT. This CDR3 is built from 12 residues. Deletions cut 6 bases from V and 13 bases from J, with 16 bases between.

The chain couples TRBV7-3 to TRBJ1-6, with TRBD1 as a possible D gene (5 bases). CDR3 size: 14 residues. Trimming left V 3 bases short and J 8 bases short, with 11 bases between. Germline loops: CDR1 SGHTA, CDR2 FQGTGA. The CDR3 here is CASSLGGRYSPLHF. The CDR3 DNA follows: TGTGCCAGCAGCTTGGGGGGGAGGTATTCACCCCTCCACTTT.

The V call is TRBV28, the J call TRBJ1-5, with D perhaps matching TRBD1 (6 bases). With 6 bases removed from V and 8 bases from J, the gap between germline ends came to 17 bases. This CDR3 has 14 residues. The V gene's germline CDR1 is MDHEN and CDR2 SYDVKM. CDR3: CASRQTRGSEPQHF. The DNA for the CDR3 is TGTGCCAGCAGGCAAACCAGGGGTTCGGAGCCCCAGCATTTT.

The genes are TRBV4-2 and TRBJ2-3; 9 nucleotides align to TRBD2. J gave up 4 bases and V 3 bases, and 14 bases lay outside the gene matches. Germline-derived CDR1 and CDR2 are LGHNA and YNFKEQ. The CDR3 is made up of 18 amino acids. CDR3 nucleotide sequence: TGTGCCAGCAGCCAGGATCCTAGCGGGGTGGGAGGTCCAGATACGCAGTATTTT. Translation gives CASSQDPSGVGGPDTQYF.

The chain has TRBV11-2 and TRBJ1-1; 9 bases agree with TRBD1. CDR1 is SGHAT and CDR2 is FQNNGV in the germline V gene. The length of the CDR3 is 17 residues. Germline trimming cut 4 bases from V and 4 bases from J; bases unmatched to any gene: 13. The CDR3 protein is CASSYLGQGRGSTEAFF. The CDR3 bases are TGTGCCAGCAGCTACCTAGGACAGGGGCGTGGGAGCACTGAAGCTTTCTTT.

This chain links TRBV6-5 with TRBJ1-4; tentative D call: TRBD1 (5 bases). This CDR3 comprises 12 residues. The V gene lost 11 bases and the J gene lost 4 bases, with 11 bases spanning the gap. CDR1 and CDR2 (germline): MNHEY, SVGAGI. DNA of the CDR3: TGTGCCCGTGGGGCGGATAATGAAAAACTGTTTTTT. As protein: CARGADNEKLFF.

The chain combines TRBV18 with TRBJ2-2; 11 bases agree with TRBD1. This CDR3 has 15 residues. The germline gives CDR1 KGHSH, CDR2 LQKENI. V lost 3 bases, J lost 3 bases, and 0 bases stayed unmatched. CDR3 region: CASSPGQGDTGELFF. The CDR3 nucleotides read TGTGCCAGCTCACCGGGACAGGGGGACACCGGGGAGCTGTTTTTT.

This chain uses TRBV12-3 or TRBV12-4 with TRBJ1-2; 7 positions agree with TRBD1. The CDR3 is made up of 12 amino acids. The V segment lost 6 bases and the J segment 6 bases; nucleotides outside the gene matches: 4. CDR3 region: CASRTGINGYTF. The CDR3 DNA is TGTGCCAGCAGGACAGGGATCAATGGCTACACCTTC.

This sequence joins TRBV11-2 and TRBJ1-6; a weak D match, TRBD1 (6 bases). There are 14 residues in the CDR3. Trimming shortened V by 5 bases and J by 8 bases, and 13 bases separated the two germline ends. The germline V gene encodes CDR1 SGHAT and CDR2 FQNNGV. The CDR3 DNA sequence: TGTGCCAGCAGCCTACAGGGTTTTGATTCACCCCTCCACTTT. This gives the protein CASSLQGFDSPLHF.

This clone was counted only a few times. The chain combines TRBV7-9 with TRBJ1-2; D may be TRBD1 (6 bases). The CDR3 totals 16 residues. V was shortened by 6 bases and J by 3 bases, with 20 bases between the two germline ends. Germline-derived CDR1 and CDR2 are SEHNR and FQNEAQ (reference sequence). The CDR3 spells CASRSTGLGNDYGYTF. The DNA of the CDR3 is TGTGCCAGCAGATCAACAGGGTTGGGGAATGACTATGGCTACACCTTC.

The chain uses TRBV3-1 (or the pseudogene TRBV3-2) and TRBJ2-1; D is possibly TRBD2 (5 bases). CDR1 and CDR2 (germline): LGHDT, YNNKEL (reference sequence). This CDR3 is 14 amino acids long. V shed 4 bases and J shed 7 bases, with 14 bases lying between them. The CDR3 is CASSPNRQRNEQFF. The CDR3 DNA is TGTGCCAGCAGCCCTAACCGCCAGCGGAATGAGCAGTTCTTC.

This clone showed up just once. The J gene is TRBJ2-7, the V gene TRBV5-8; TRBD1 matches 9 bases. This CDR3 has 13 residues. Germline lookup yields CDR1 SGHTS and CDR2 YDEGEE. V lost 4 bases, J lost 5 bases, and 4 bases stayed unmatched. The CDR3 region has the DNA TGTGCCAGCAGCCGGGACAGGGAGAACGAGCAGTACTTC. The encoded protein is CASSRDRENEQYF. The full variable domain, completed using reference TRBV5-8 and TRBJ2-7, is EAGVTQSPTHLIKTRGQQATLRCSPISGHTSVYWYQQALGLGLQFLLWYDEGEERNRGNFPPRFSGRQFPNYSSELNVNALELEDSALYLCASSRDRENEQYFGPGTRLTVT.